This is a list of T cell receptor beta chains from one sample in a study of blood T cell repertoires in COVID-19. Method: immunoSEQ multiplex PCR; TCRdb's copy keeps in-frame clones and lacks some. The table lists more than 85,000 clones, 81% of them singletons, with 20% to 30% in the top ten. Sequencing was performed on peripheral blood. The receptors come from a man older than 75 with active or convalescent COVID-19. Each CDR3 is given with its conserved first and last residue.

v_gene: TRBV6-1; j_gene: TRBJ1-1; CDR3aa: CASSEGTANTEAFF
v_gene: TRBV19; j_gene: TRBJ1-3; CDR3aa: CASSIRASVSGNTIYF
v_gene: TRBV9; j_gene: TRBJ1-2; CDR3aa: CASSDRTGADYGYTF
v_gene: TRBV6-4; j_gene: TRBJ2-5; CDR3aa: CASSDLKTGNQETQYF
v_gene: TRBV10-3; j_gene: TRBJ1-1; CDR3aa: CAIQAGGGEAFF
v_gene: TRBV24-1; j_gene: TRBJ2-3; CDR3aa: CATSAATGMQYF
v_gene: TRBV14; j_gene: TRBJ2-7; CDR3aa: CASSPLTAGGPREQYF
v_gene: TRBV27; j_gene: TRBJ2-7; CDR3aa: CASSLRQGVGDEQYF
v_gene: TRBV11-2; j_gene: TRBJ1-3; CDR3aa: CASSPPILWSSGNTIYF
v_gene: TRBV6-2/TRBV6-3; j_gene: TRBJ2-7; CDR3aa: CASSYSTGYHEQYF
v_gene: TRBV6-2/TRBV6-3; j_gene: TRBJ1-6; CDR3aa: CASSWGAYNSPLHF
v_gene: TRBV2; j_gene: TRBJ1-4; CDR3aa: CASSAGRTGRGTNEKLFF
v_gene: TRBV3-1/TRBV3-2; j_gene: TRBJ1-1; CDR3aa: CASSQEPHRGANTEAFF
v_gene: TRBV29-1; j_gene: TRBJ1-1; CDR3aa: CSASVLGGEAFF
v_gene: TRBV28; j_gene: TRBJ1-4; CDR3aa: CASSSLQASMEKLFF
v_gene: TRBV19; j_gene: TRBJ1-1; CDR3aa: CASSLQGRGTEAFF
v_gene: TRBV2; j_gene: TRBJ2-5; CDR3aa: CASSWDRGVQETQYF
v_gene: TRBV2; j_gene: TRBJ2-5; CDR3aa: CASSDGGDPQETQYF
v_gene: TRBV7-2; j_gene: TRBJ1-4; CDR3aa: CASSWTGANNEKLFF
v_gene: TRBV4-1; j_gene: TRBJ1-1; CDR3aa: CASSQEVADRNTEAFF
v_gene: TRBV5-4; j_gene: TRBJ2-1; CDR3aa: CASSLSSGGYNEQFF
v_gene: TRBV28; j_gene: TRBJ1-1; CDR3aa: CASSTEGRTEAFF
v_gene: TRBV5-4; j_gene: TRBJ1-1; CDR3aa: CASSPDWGREAFF
v_gene: TRBV5-1; j_gene: TRBJ2-3; CDR3aa: CASSSPRGTSTDTQYF
v_gene: TRBV7-7; j_gene: TRBJ1-1; CDR3aa: CASSLSSGSTEAFF
v_gene: TRBV2; j_gene: TRBJ1-1; CDR3aa: CASSHGRSNTEAFF
v_gene: TRBV6-4; j_gene: TRBJ1-5; CDR3aa: CASKRQGAHSNQPQHF
v_gene: TRBV24-1; j_gene: TRBJ2-1; CDR3aa: CATSDFTQGGVDEQFF
v_gene: TRBV9; j_gene: TRBJ2-1; CDR3aa: CASSVGTGSDEQFF
v_gene: TRBV5-1; j_gene: TRBJ2-1; CDR3aa: CASSLRQGSYNEQFF
v_gene: TRBV27; j_gene: TRBJ1-5; CDR3aa: CASSLQLNQPQHF
v_gene: TRBV6-2/TRBV6-3; j_gene: TRBJ2-3; CDR3aa: CASSVFRTLADTQYF
v_gene: TRBV11-2; j_gene: TRBJ1-1; CDR3aa: CASTRTGTEAFF
v_gene: TRBV3-1/TRBV3-2; j_gene: TRBJ2-5; CDR3aa: CASSQFRTGGGETQYF
v_gene: TRBV6-1; j_gene: TRBJ1-2; CDR3aa: CASSDRARQNYGYTF
v_gene: TRBV9; j_gene: TRBJ2-1; CDR3aa: CASSVAVGQGVYNEQFF
v_gene: TRBV4-3; j_gene: TRBJ2-7; CDR3aa: CASSQASSYEQYF
v_gene: TRBV6-2/TRBV6-3; j_gene: TRBJ1-5; CDR3aa: CASSGTGQGPQHF
v_gene: TRBV6-6; j_gene: TRBJ1-3; CDR3aa: CASSSGGAAGNTIYF
v_gene: TRBV4-2; j_gene: TRBJ1-5; CDR3aa: CASSQVGTGGGASNQPQHF
v_gene: TRBV10-2; j_gene: TRBJ1-2; CDR3aa: CAIRYIRDSNYGYTF
v_gene: TRBV4-1; j_gene: TRBJ2-2; CDR3aa: CASSQGTGDNTGELFF
v_gene: TRBV2; j_gene: TRBJ1-1; CDR3aa: CASSADRAKGGAFF
v_gene: TRBV18; j_gene: TRBJ1-2; CDR3aa: CAGSPTGVSYGYTF
v_gene: TRBV4-1; j_gene: TRBJ1-5; CDR3aa: CASSQDPGGGNQPQHF
v_gene: TRBV4-3; j_gene: TRBJ2-5; CDR3aa: CASSQDLRETQYF
v_gene: TRBV12-3/TRBV12-4; j_gene: TRBJ2-7; CDR3aa: CASRGVASYEQYF
v_gene: TRBV11-2; j_gene: TRBJ1-2; CDR3aa: CASLGAPGYTF
v_gene: TRBV6-5; j_gene: TRBJ2-7; CDR3aa: CASSTRTPGLHEQYF
v_gene: TRBV3-1/TRBV3-2; j_gene: TRBJ1-1; CDR3aa: CASSQDRAITEAFF
v_gene: TRBV7-2; j_gene: TRBJ1-2; CDR3aa: CASSKGQTNYGYTF
v_gene: TRBV3-1/TRBV3-2; j_gene: TRBJ2-1; CDR3aa: CASRESSGGALDYNEQFF